The 13 T cell receptor beta chains below were found in one sample sequenced in a study of blood T cell repertoires in COVID-19. Clones were sequenced by immunoSEQ multiplex PCR, and TCRdb holds only the in-frame ones, with some missing. The data show approximately 210,000 clones, 89% seen once. The sequenced sample consisted of peripheral blood. The receptors shown here come from a woman between 35 and 50 years old with acute or convalescent COVID-19.

This chain joins TRBV18 and TRBJ2-3; TRBD2 matches 11 bases. This CDR3 comprises 16 residues. Germline lookup yields CDR1 KGHSH and CDR2 LQKENI. With 1 base clipped from V and 0 bases from J, the junction kept 0 bases outside the gene matches. As DNA, the CDR3 is TGTGCCAGCTCACCACGACTAGCGGGGAGCACAGATACGCAGTATTTT. Encoded protein: CASSPRLAGSTDTQYF.

The rearrangement joins TRBV24-1 to TRBJ2-7; 7 nucleotides line up with TRBD2. CDR1 and CDR2 from the germline V gene are KGHDR and SFDVKD. The CDR3 totals 9 residues. CDR3 loop: CATSGREDV. The CDR3, as DNA: TGTGCCACCAGTGGACGGGAGGACGTC.

The V gene is TRBV10-3, the J gene TRBJ2-7; D is possibly TRBD1 (6 bases). V gave up 8 bases and J gave up 4 bases, with 15 bases separating them. The CDR3 sequence is 13 residues long. The V gene's germline CDR1 is ENHRY and CDR2 SYGVKD. CDR3 bases: TGTGCCATCGCGCCCGGGACAACTTACGAGCAGTACGTC. Amino acid sequence: CAIAPGTTYEQYV.

This chain joins TRBV30 and TRBJ1-5; TRBD1 matches at 12 bases. V gave up 2 bases and J gave up 3 bases; unmatched junction bases: 5. The CDR3 covers 16 residues. CDR1 and CDR2 from the germline V gene are GTSNPN and SVGIG (reference sequence). The CDR3 coding sequence is TGTGCCTGGAGTTTTGGGACAGGGGGCTTCAATCAGCCCCAGCATTTT. Translation: CAWSFGTGGFNQPQHF.

The chain carries TRBV4-1 and TRBJ1-2, with 7 bases that match TRBD1. Per the germline V gene, CDR1 is MGHRA and CDR2 is YSYEKL. This CDR3 contains 17 residues. V shed 4 bases, J shed 0 bases, and the junction held 11 bases outside the gene matches. In nucleotides, the CDR3 is TGCGCCAGCAGCCGCTTCTTCCCGGGACAGACTAACTATGGCTACACCTTC. It specifies CASSRFFPGQTNYGYTF.

V usage is TRBV9 and J usage is TRBJ2-5; 7 bases line up with TRBD2. Germline V gene data show CDR1 as SGDLS and CDR2 as YYNGEE. The CDR3 has 14 residues. Losses at the gene ends were 2 bases for V and 9 bases for J; bases not matched to a gene: 10. In DNA, the CDR3 is TGTGCCAGCAGCGTTGGGGGGGAAGTGAAATCCCAGTACTTC. This sequence encodes CASSVGGEVKSQYF. The whole variable domain, remainder taken from reference TRBV9 and TRBJ2-5, is DSGVTQTPKHLITATGQRVTLRCSPRSGDLSVYWYQQSLDQGLQFLIQYYNGEERAKGNILERFSAQQFPDLHSELNLSSLELGDSALYFCASSVGGEVKSQYFGPGTRLLVL.

J is TRBJ2-7 and V is TRBV5-8, with a possible D match to TRBD1 (6 bases). Trimming cost V 2 bases and J 5 bases, with 17 bases left between them. The length of the CDR3 is 15 residues. Germline-derived CDR1 and CDR2 are SGHTS and YDEGEE. The CDR3 nucleotides are TGTGCCAGCAGCTTAGGGGGACACCTAGGGGACGAGCAGTACGTC. Its protein product is CASSLGGHLGDEQYV.

This rearrangement joins TRBV13 to TRBJ2-3, with 12 bases that match TRBD2. Trimming at V came to 0 bases and at J to 4 bases, leaving 5 bases not matched to a gene. The length of the CDR3 is 17 residues. CDR1 PRHDT and CDR2 FYEKMQ come from the germline V gene (reference sequence). CDR3 region: CASSLGIASGGADTQYF. The CDR3 nucleotides read TGTGCCAGCAGCTTAGGCATCGCTAGCGGGGGGGCAGATACGCAGTATTTT.

The J gene is TRBJ2-1, the V gene TRBV11-2, with D maybe TRBD1 (6 bases). CDR1 is SGHAT, CDR2 FQNNGV, per germline. V was pared by 5 bases and J by 4 bases, with 9 bases between. This CDR3 contains 13 residues. For the CDR3, the DNA is TGTGCCAGCAGCACCACAGGGTACAATGAGCAGTTCTTC. This translates into CASSTTGYNEQFF.

V and J are TRBV7-2 and TRBJ2-3; 11 positions agree with TRBD2. The V and J ends lost 1 base and 4 bases, in that order; junction bases with no gene match: 1. CDR1 is SGHTA and CDR2 is FQGNSA in the germline V gene. There are 15 residues in the CDR3. The CDR3, as DNA: TGTGCCAGCAGCTTAGGACTAGCGGGGCCAGATACGCAGTATTTT. Encoded protein: CASSLGLAGPDTQYF.

This chain joins TRBV19 and TRBJ1-1; the D gene is possibly TRBD1 (6 bases). V lost 5 bases and J 8 bases, leaving 24 bases between the germline ends. The CDR3 loop spans 16 amino acids. Germline V CDR1 and CDR2: LNHDA, SQIVND (reference sequence). The CDR3 loop is CASSFPTGQRPPEAFF. The CDR3 DNA reads TGTGCCAGTAGTTTTCCCACTGGACAGCGTCCTCCAGAAGCTTTCTTT.

This chain links TRBV23-1 with TRBJ1-5; D call uncertain. TRBV23-1 is placed among ORFs of uncertain function. V was cut by 3 bases and J by 1 base, with 13 bases left in between. The CDR3 length is 16 residues. The CDR3 DNA reads TGCGCCAGCAGTCAGCTGAGCGTAAGAAGCAATCAGCCCCAGCATTTT. Its protein is CASSQLSVRSNQPQHF.

This clone was seen more than once but under ten times. V gene TRBV2 combines with J gene TRBJ2-3; D may be TRBD2 (5 bases). There are 14 residues in the CDR3. The germline V and J ends were trimmed by 1 base and 0 bases, with 5 bases remaining between them. CDR1 is SNHLY, CDR2 FYNNEI, per germline. The CDR3 bases are TGTGCCAGCAGTGAAGGGAGGAGCACAGATACGCAGTATTTT. This encodes CASSEGRSTDTQYF.